The clone carrying this T cell receptor beta chain was observed at least ten times. This sample is part of a study of early T cells in non-severe SARS-CoV-2 infection. Study at large: Unsorted whole-blood RNA was sequenced in bulk, leaving chains unpaired.

MiXCR, run by TCRdb on the 5' RACE reads, gives a single entry per CDR3 protein. The data contain over 90,000 distinct CDR3 sequences, about an eighth of them seen just once; the ten biggest clones take up about 6%. There are 18 residues in the CDR3. V lost 4 bases, J lost 3 bases, and 23 bases lay in between. The germline V gene has CDR1 SGHRS and CDR2 YFSETQ. The source is an adult who was a healthcare worker with PCR-confirmed SARS-CoV-2 infection or an uninfected control (not recorded which). The source material was whole blood. The chain is built from TRBV5-1 and TRBJ1-5; a weak D match, TRBD1 (6 bases). CDR3 nucleotide sequence: TGCGCCAGCAGCGGATGCAGGGGCGAGTGTACTAACAATCAGCCCCAGCATTTT. Residues: CASSGCRGECTNNQPQHF.